What follows are 20 T cell receptor beta chains derived from one specimen sequenced in a study of shared clonotypes between healthy human individuals. The table came from immunoSEQ multiplex PCR; TCRdb's copy has only in-frame clones and leaves some out. The profile covers roughly 2,300,000 clones, with 85% to 95% appearing a single time and around 0.35% taken by the ten largest. The sequenced sample consisted of naive CD4+ T cells from PBMCs. Specified subset: CD45RA+ positively selected. The receptors come from a man younger than 30 in good health. Some clones in this sample may be carry-over from other donors' samples.

This chain links TRBV28 with TRBJ1-5; the match to TRBD1 covers 12 bases. This CDR3 is built from 16 residues. The junction had 8 bases not matched to a gene; V was cut back by 5 bases and J by 6 bases. The germline gives CDR1 MDHEN, CDR2 SYDVKM. The CDR3 nucleotides are TGTGCCAGCAGTCCCCTCCCGGGACAGGGGGCTCAGCCCCAGCATTTT. The encoded protein is CASSPLPGQGAQPQHF.

CDR3 amino acids: CASSLLGEREEFF. The CDR3 DNA is TGTGCCAGCAGCTTACTCGGGGAGCGGGAGGAGTTCTTC. The chain joins TRBV5-6 to TRBJ2-1; 9 bases match TRBD2. This CDR3 is 13 amino acids long. Trimming at V came to 2 bases and at J to 14 bases, leaving 8 bases not matched to a gene. Germline V CDR1 and CDR2: SGHDT, YYEEEE.

The chain links TRBV5-1 to TRBJ1-2; 7 bases are a match to TRBD1. CDR3 size: 14 residues. Germline V CDR1 and CDR2: SGHRS, YFSETQ. The V segment lost 2 bases and the J segment 8 bases; nucleotides outside the gene matches: 9. The CDR3 region is CASSFNPRQGGYTF. The CDR3 nucleotides are TGCGCCAGCAGCTTTAACCCGAGACAGGGAGGCTACACCTTC.

The chain has TRBV7-2 and TRBJ2-1, with 16 bases fitting TRBD2. V trimming: 5 bases; J trimming: 7 bases; junction bases outside the gene matches: 11. CDR1 SGHTA and CDR2 FQGNSA come from the germline V gene. CDR3 length: 18 amino acids. As DNA, the CDR3 is TGTGCCAGCAGCCATGGGACTAGCGGGAGGGCCGTGTGGAATGAGCAGTTCTTC. It specifies CASSHGTSGRAVWNEQFF.

This clone was detected a few times. This chain joins TRBV19 and TRBJ1-1; D is unresolved. V was shortened by 7 bases and J by 2 bases, with 11 bases between the two germline ends. The CDR3 consists of 13 residues. Germline assignment: CDR1 LNHDA and CDR2 SQIVND (reference sequence). This CDR3 is CASNPGLNTEAFF. DNA of the CDR3: TGTGCCAGTAACCCAGGACTTAACACTGAAGCTTTCTTT.

The chain carries TRBV5-6 and TRBJ1-1; D gene ambiguous. Germline V gene sequence: CDR1 SGHDT, CDR2 YYEEEE. The CDR3 runs 12 residues. With 0 bases removed from V and 6 bases from J, the gap between germline ends came to 6 bases. The CDR3 DNA reads as TGTGCCAGCAGCTTGGTTCGAGCTGAAGCTTTCTTT. Translated, it gives CASSLVRAEAFF.

This clone was detected only a few times. The chain carries TRBV6-1 and TRBJ2-7; D gene unclear. CDR3 size: 12 residues. The ends were cut back, 4 bases at V and 2 bases at J, with 6 bases in the middle. Germline-derived CDR1 and CDR2 are MNHNS and SASEGT. The CDR3 coding sequence is TGTGCCAGCAGTGTGACTGCCTACGAGCAGTACTTC. As protein: CASSVTAYEQYF.

The sample holds a few counts of this clone. The V and J genes are TRBV12-5 and TRBJ2-5; D is possibly TRBD1 (5 bases). Germline lookup yields CDR1 LGHNT and CDR2 FRNRAP. The CDR3 spans 12 residues. V was clipped by 1 base and J by 5 bases, with 5 bases between them. The CDR3 protein is CASGLEGETQYF. In DNA, the CDR3 is TGTGCTAGTGGTTTGGAGGGGGAGACCCAGTACTTC.

The chain combines TRBV5-5 with TRBJ1-2; D perhaps matches TRBD1 (5 bases). V was clipped by 0 bases and J by 5 bases, with 11 bases between them. The CDR3 spans 14 residues. Germline lookup yields CDR1 SGHKS and CDR2 YYEKEE (reference sequence). CDR3 in amino acids: CASSLGLEGYGYTF. Here the CDR3 DNA reads TGTGCCAGCAGCTTGGGGTTGGAGGGGTATGGCTACACCTTC.

This chain connects TRBV6-5 to TRBJ2-1; D might be TRBD2 (6 bases). V lost 0 bases, J lost 15 bases, and 15 bases lay in between. The CDR3 consists of 13 residues. Germline V lookup: CDR1 MNHEY, CDR2 SVGAGI. CDR3 coding DNA: TGTGCCAGCAGTTACTCGAACGAGGCGGGGATGTTCTTC. Protein: CASSYSNEAGMFF.

This rearrangement joins TRBV29-1 to TRBJ2-5; D is undetermined. The CDR3 spans 13 residues. The ends were cut back, 7 bases at V and 5 bases at J, with 17 bases in the middle. CDR1 and CDR2 from the germline V gene are SQVTM and ANQGSEA. The CDR3 here is CSGGLKALETQYF. The CDR3 DNA reads TGCAGCGGGGGTCTGAAGGCATTGGAGACCCAGTACTTC. Combining the CDR3 with reference TRBV29-1 and TRBJ2-5 gives the whole variable domain SAVISQKPSRDICQRGTSLTIQCQVDSQVTMMFWYRQQPGQSLTLIATANQGSEATYESGFVIDKFPISRPNLTFSTLTVSNMSPEDSSIYLCSGGLKALETQYFGPGTRLLVL.

The chain is built from TRBV7-2 and TRBJ2-7; D uncertain. V was clipped by 3 bases and J by 2 bases, with 23 bases between them. Germline V gene lookup returns CDR1 SGHTA and CDR2 FQGNSA. CDR3 length equals 18 residues. CDR3 residues: CASSLGSDQTRNTYEQYF. The CDR3 DNA reads TGTGCCAGCAGCTTGGGGTCTGATCAGACCAGAAATACCTACGAGCAGTACTTC.

The chain carries TRBV5-1 and TRBJ2-1, with D perhaps matching TRBD2 (5 bases). The CDR3 contains 15 residues. V was pared by 6 bases and J by 4 bases, with 17 bases between. The germline V gene has CDR1 SGHRS and CDR2 YFSETQ. The CDR3 sequence is CASNRGGPPYNEQFF. The CDR3 DNA follows: TGCGCCAGCAACCGCGGAGGTCCCCCTTACAATGAGCAGTTCTTC.

The V gene is TRBV5-1, the J gene TRBJ2-7, with no clear D. In germline, CDR1 is SGHRS, CDR2 YFSETQ. Trimming removed 3 bases from V and 2 bases from J, with 12 bases in between. This CDR3 is built from 14 residues. Here the CDR3 reads CASSSGSNTYEQYF. In DNA form, the CDR3 reads TGCGCCAGCAGCTCAGGATCCAACACCTACGAGCAGTACTTC.

This clone is a singleton in its sample. Additional DNA sequences in this sample encode the identical CDR3. V usage is TRBV11-2 and J usage is TRBJ2-1, with a possible D match to TRBD2 (6 bases). The ends were cut back, 3 bases at V and 9 bases at J, with 9 bases in the middle. CDR3 length equals 12 residues. Per the germline V gene, CDR1 is SGHAT and CDR2 is FQNNGV. CDR3 in DNA: TGTGCCAGCAGCTTGGGCGGGACTGAGCAGTTCTTC. Its protein is CASSLGGTEQFF.

This clone has more than one count but fewer than ten. In DNA, the CDR3 is TGTGCCAGCAGTGAAGGTAAAGGCCAGCCCCAGCATTTT. Its protein is CASSEGKGQPQHF. J is TRBJ1-5 and V is TRBV2; D uncertain. Germline V gene sequence: CDR1 SNHLY, CDR2 FYNNEI. V was clipped by 1 base and J by 7 bases, with 8 bases between them. The CDR3 runs to 13 residues.

This clone was counted a single time. V and J are TRBV7-9 and TRBJ1-1; D may be TRBD1 (5 bases). Per the germline V gene, CDR1 is SEHNR and CDR2 is FQNEAQ (reference sequence). Between the trimmed V and J ends, which lost 4 bases and 0 bases, there was a span of 9 bases. The CDR3 extends over 14 amino acids. The CDR3 sequence is CASSSGVMNTEAFF. In DNA, the CDR3 is TGTGCCAGCAGCTCGGGGGTCATGAACACTGAAGCTTTCTTT. Variable domain in full (rest from reference TRBV7-9 and TRBJ1-1): DTGVSQNPRHKITKRGQNVTFRCDPISEHNRLYWYRQTLGQGPEFLTYFQNEAQLEKSRLLSDRFSAERPKGSFSTLEIQRTEQGDSAMYLCASSSGVMNTEAFFGQGTRLTVV.

The chain has TRBV7-3 and TRBJ1-1, with D unclear. CDR1 SGHTA and CDR2 FQGTGA come from the germline V gene. Trimming stripped 0 bases from V and 5 bases from J, with 13 bases between. This CDR3 comprises 15 residues. The CDR3 nucleotides are TGTGCCAGCAGCTTAACGCCGGCGGGTGGGACTGAAGCTTTCTTT. This sequence encodes CASSLTPAGGTEAFF.

This chain uses TRBV7-2 with TRBJ2-5; tentative D call: TRBD1 (5 bases). The V gene's germline CDR1 is SGHTA and CDR2 FQGNSA. There are 13 residues in the CDR3. With 5 bases removed from V and 5 bases from J, the gap between germline ends came to 12 bases. The CDR3 here is CASSRQSDETQYF. The CDR3 nucleotides are TGTGCCAGCAGCCGACAGTCTGATGAGACCCAGTACTTC.

The CDR3 here is CASSPGQGKGLGANVLTF. For the CDR3, the DNA is TGTGCCAGCAGCCCTGGACAGGGGAAGGGCCTTGGGGCCAACGTCCTGACTTTC. V usage is TRBV5-6 and J usage is TRBJ2-6; 9 bases match TRBD1. The V segment lost 4 bases and the J segment 3 bases; nucleotides outside the gene matches: 11. Germline V gene lookup returns CDR1 SGHDT and CDR2 YYEEEE. The CDR3 is 18 amino acids. Full variable domain (outside the CDR3, taken from reference TRBV5-6 and TRBJ2-6): DAGVTQSPTHLIKTRGQQVTLRCSPKSGHDTVSWYQQALGQGPQFIFQYYEEEERQRGNFPDRFSGHQFPNYSSELNVNALLLGDSALYLCASSPGQGKGLGANVLTFGAGSRLTVL.